These T cell receptor beta chains were read from a single sample in a study of blood T cell repertoires in COVID-19. Generated by immunoSEQ multiplex PCR, the TCRdb table keeps only in-frame clones and is missing some. The profile shows 170,000 or so clones, roughly 80% of them singletons. The sequenced material came from peripheral blood. The receptors stem from an older woman with COVID-19, enrolled during active disease. The CDR3 runs from the conserved cysteine through the conserved F or W. Fields, in order: V gene, J gene, clone size, D gene, CDR3 DNA, CDR3 protein. D genes are given only for firm matches. Clone sizes are given selectively: once, few, many, or a class where the clone is expanded.

>TRBV2|TRBJ2-1|-|-
TGTGCCAGCAGCGGGACTTCACCAATGGGGAATGAGCAGTTCTTC
CASSGTSPMGNEQFF
>TRBV28|TRBJ2-7|-|TRBD1
TGTGCCAGCAGTCGCCTACAGGGGTTCTACGAGCAGTACTTC
CASSRLQGFYEQYF
>TRBV28|TRBJ2-7|-|TRBD1
TGTGCCAGCCGGACAGGGGGTAGTAGTGTGGTCTACGAGCAGTACTTC
CASRTGGSSVVYEQYF
>TRBV5-1|TRBJ2-1|-|TRBD1
TGCGCCAGCAGCTTGCAGCTCTCAGGGGGTAGTGAGCAGTTCTTC
CASSLQLSGGSEQFF
>TRBV7-9|TRBJ2-4|once|TRBD2
TGTGCCAGCAGCACGGGACTAGCGGGGGCCGGAGACATTCAGTACTTC
CASSTGLAGAGDIQYF
>TRBV18|TRBJ1-4|once|-
TGTGCCAGCTCACCACCGCTACCAGGGGATGAAAAACTGTTTTTT
CASSPPLPGDEKLFF
>TRBV24-1|TRBJ1-5|-|-
TGTGCCACCAGTTATACAGGGAATCAGCCCCAGCATTTT
CATSYTGNQPQHF
>TRBV2|TRBJ2-7|-|-
TGTGCCAGCATGACACCCACCCGCTACGAGCAGTACTTC
CASMTPTRYEQYF
>TRBV7-6|TRBJ2-3|-|TRBD2
TGTGCCAGCAGTCCGAGCGGGGCCTTCACAGATACGCAGTATTTT
CASSPSGAFTDTQYF
>TRBV28|TRBJ1-4|once|-
TGTGCCAGCAGTTTGGGGGGGCGAGGAGGTGAAAAACTGTTTTTT
CASSLGGRGGEKLFF
>TRBV7-8|TRBJ1-2|-|TRBD1
TGTGCCAGCAGCCCGCCCGGGACAGAGAGGCGGTCGAGTAACTATGGCTACACCTTC
CASSPPGTERRSSNYGYTF